This T cell receptor (beta chain) was observed in a study of blood T cell repertoires in COVID-19. Across the whole study: Acute and convalescent COVID-19 samples came from the United States, Italy and Spain. T cells, B-cell-depleted T cells, or PBMCs supplied cDNA or gDNA.

This CDR3 is built from 16 residues. Germline loops: CDR1 LNHNV, CDR2 YYDKDF (reference sequence). The ends lost 5 bases at V and 0 bases at J; junction bases unmatched: 4. In the authors' methods: Estimated nucleated cell counts came from reference gene primer amplification. Clones were sequenced by immunoSEQ multiplex PCR, and TCRdb holds only the in-frame ones, with some missing. V and J calls and clone size are those listed in that table; D and trimming were worked out from the DNA. The sample carries some 80,000 clones, roughly 91% recorded once. Material: peripheral blood. This chain joins TRBV15 and TRBJ2-1, with TRBD2 matching over 10 bases. The clonotype comes from a human donor in a cohort sampled during active COVID-19. CDR3 loop: CATSPGLAVSYNEQFF. CDR3 nucleotide sequence: TGTGCCACCAGCCCCGGACTAGCGGTCTCCTACAATGAGCAGTTCTTC. Combining the CDR3 with reference TRBV15 and TRBJ2-1 gives the whole variable domain DAMVIQNPRYQVTQFGKPVTLSCSQTLNHNVMYWYQQKSSQAPKLLFHYYDKDFNNEADTPDNFQSRRPNTSFCFLDIRSPGLGDTAMYLCATSPGLAVSYNEQFFGPGTRLTVL.